This T cell receptor (beta chain) was observed in a study of blood T cells in healthy people across ages. This CDR3 has 15 amino acids. Trimming removed 6 bases from V and 1 base from J, with 12 bases in between. Germline values: CDR1 MGHDK, CDR2 SYGVNS. Whole-study findings and limits: Roughly linear declines in TCR beta diversity per million T cells occurred with age. Greater diversity and more naive CD4+ cells were seen in long-lived donors than in aged donors. For the donors, CMV status was unknown and possibly confounded expanded clonotype changes.

Through a sample-barcoded 5' primer and a J-beta primer mix, a second PCR was run for about 6 to 11 cycles. In TCRdb, the 5' RACE reads were re-called with MiXCR into one record per CDR3 protein. This table holds hundreds of thousands of distinct CDR3 sequences, about 21% found once. In this sample, this clonotype turned up a few times. Its target is unknown. The specimen sequenced was blood. The sequence came from a man between 65 and 79 years old in good health. The V and J genes are TRBV25-1 and TRBJ2-2; perhaps D is TRBD1 or TRBD2 (5 bases each). DNA for the CDR3: TGTGCCAGCAGACTCGGGACGGTGAACACCGGGGAGCTGTTTTTT. It encodes CASRLGTVNTGELFF.